This is a list of T cell receptor beta chains from one sample in a study of T cell responses to AZD1222 COVID-19 vaccine. TCRdb keeps only in-frame clones here, not all; method: immunoSEQ multiplex PCR. The table includes some 140,000 clones, 92% detected once. The material was peripheral blood, obtained on day 0 of AZD1222 vaccination. These receptors came from an adult in good health. CDR3s include the opening cysteine and the closing phenylalanine or tryptophan. The D gene is left open where the match is weak. Size tells how often a clone was seen (once, few, many) or the class of an expanded clone, and some rows leave it out.

TRBJ1-1 | - | TRBV6-1 | once | TGTGCCAGCAGTGAAGACGGACACGAGAACACTGAAGCTTTCTTT | CASSEDGHENTEAFF
TRBJ1-4 | - | TRBV4-1 | - | TGCGCCAGCAGCCAAGTTCAGGGACTCGAAAAACTGTTTTTT | CASSQVQGLEKLFF
TRBJ1-2 | TRBD1 | TRBV12-5 | few | TGTGCTAGTGGCCGGGACAGGTCCTATGGCTACACCTTC | CASGRDRSYGYTF
TRBJ1-2 | TRBD1 | TRBV7-6 | - | TGTGCCAGCAGCTCCCTATACCCGGGACAGGGTGACTATGGCTACACCTTC | CASSSLYPGQGDYGYTF
TRBJ2-3 | TRBD2 | TRBV7-2 | - | TGTGCCAGCAGCCTACTAGCGGGGGTCGCAGATACGCAGTATTTT | CASSLLAGVADTQYF
TRBJ2-5 | - | TRBV9 | - | TGTGCCAGCAGCGATATACAGGGTTGGGAGACCCAGTACTTC | CASSDIQGWETQYF
TRBJ2-7 | - | TRBV20-1 | - | TGCAGTGCTACGGAGGGAGGCGAGCAGTACTTC | CSATEGGEQYF
TRBJ1-2 | - | TRBV18 | - | TGTGCCAGCTCACCGTCGGGTGATGGCTACACCTTC | CASSPSGDGYTF
TRBJ1-5 | - | TRBV6-5 | - | TGTGCCAGCAGTTCGGTAGGGAATCAGCCCCAGCATTTT | CASSSVGNQPQHF
TRBJ2-6 | TRBD2 | TRBV2 | - | TGTGCCAGCACGGGAGGCTCTGGGGCCAACGTCCTGACTTTC | CASTGGSGANVLTF
TRBJ2-3 | - | TRBV2 | - | TGTGCCAGTTACCGCGACAGGATCACAGATACGCAGTATTTT | CASYRDRITDTQYF
TRBJ1-2 | - | TRBV6-5 | - | TGTGCCAGCAGTCGACACCCCAACTATGGCTACACCTTC | CASSRHPNYGYTF
TRBJ2-3 | - | TRBV5-5 | - | TGTGCCAGCAGCCCCTGGAGCCCCACAGATACGCAGTATTTT | CASSPWSPTDTQYF
TRBJ1-2 | - | TRBV7-2 | - | TGTGCCAGCAGCCCGGACAGACATCCCCTTGGCTACACCTTC | CASSPDRHPLGYTF
TRBJ2-1 | - | TRBV7-2 | - | TGTGCCAGCAGCTTAGGCAGGGTGGGTGAGCAGTTCTTC | CASSLGRVGEQFF
TRBJ2-7 | - | TRBV7-2 | - | TGTGCCAGCAGCTTAGTAGGTAGAGGTCCCTCCGCTAGCATTCGGTACTTC | CASSLVGRGPSASIRYF
TRBJ1-1 | TRBD1 | TRBV7-8 | - | TGTGCCAGCAGCTTACCACAGGGGGGACGTACTGAAGCTTTCTTT | CASSLPQGGRTEAFF
TRBJ2-7 | TRBD1 | TRBV3-1/TRBV3-2 | once | TGTGCCAGCAGCCGTTATGACAGGGCCTACGAGCAGTACTTC | CASSRYDRAYEQYF